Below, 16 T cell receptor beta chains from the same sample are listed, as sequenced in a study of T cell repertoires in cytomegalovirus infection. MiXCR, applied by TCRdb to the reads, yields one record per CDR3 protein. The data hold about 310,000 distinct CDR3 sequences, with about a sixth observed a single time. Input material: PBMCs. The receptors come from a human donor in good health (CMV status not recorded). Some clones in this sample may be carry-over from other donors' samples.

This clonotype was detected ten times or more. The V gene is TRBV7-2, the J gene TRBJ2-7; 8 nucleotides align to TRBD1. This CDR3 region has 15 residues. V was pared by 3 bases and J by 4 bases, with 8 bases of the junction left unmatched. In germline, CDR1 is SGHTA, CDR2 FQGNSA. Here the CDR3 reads CASSFRTGRDYEQYF. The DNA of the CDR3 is TGTGCCAGCAGCTTTCGGACAGGGCGCGATTACGAGCAGTACTTC.

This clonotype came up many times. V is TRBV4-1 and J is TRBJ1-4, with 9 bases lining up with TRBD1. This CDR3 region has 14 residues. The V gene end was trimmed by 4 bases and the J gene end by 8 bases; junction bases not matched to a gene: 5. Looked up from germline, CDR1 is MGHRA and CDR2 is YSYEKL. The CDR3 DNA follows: TGCGCCAGCAGCCGGACAGGGGCGGACGAAAAACTGTTTTTT. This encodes CASSRTGADEKLFF.

In nucleotides, the CDR3 is TGTGCCAGCAGTTACGGAGTTGTATCGACCCTCCACTTT. Its protein product is CASSYGVVSTLHF. The chain recombines TRBV6-2 or TRBV6-3 with TRBJ1-6; the D is unclear. This CDR3 spans 13 amino acids. Germline V gene lookup returns CDR1 MNHEY and CDR2 SVGEGT. V was pared by 2 bases and J by 14 bases, with 13 bases between.

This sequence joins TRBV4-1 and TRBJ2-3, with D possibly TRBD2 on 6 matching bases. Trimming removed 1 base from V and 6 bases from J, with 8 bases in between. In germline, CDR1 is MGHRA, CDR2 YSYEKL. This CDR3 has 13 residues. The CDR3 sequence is CASSQGREDTQYF. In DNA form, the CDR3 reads TGCGCCAGCAGCCAAGGGAGGGAGGATACGCAGTATTTT.

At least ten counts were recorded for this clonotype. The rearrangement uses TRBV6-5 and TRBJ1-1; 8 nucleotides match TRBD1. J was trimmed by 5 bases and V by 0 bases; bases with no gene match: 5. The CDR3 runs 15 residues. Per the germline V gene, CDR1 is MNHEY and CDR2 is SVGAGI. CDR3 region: CASSYSRTGRTEAFF. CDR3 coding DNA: TGTGCCAGCAGTTACTCCCGGACAGGGAGAACTGAAGCTTTCTTT.

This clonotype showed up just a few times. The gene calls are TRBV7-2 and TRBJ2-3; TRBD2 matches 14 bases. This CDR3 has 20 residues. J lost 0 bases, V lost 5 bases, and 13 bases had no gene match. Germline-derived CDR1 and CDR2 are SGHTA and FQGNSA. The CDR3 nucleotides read TGTGCCAGCAGCCCACGCCTCGGGACTAGCGGGGGCCTTAGCACAGATACGCAGTATTTT. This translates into CASSPRLGTSGGLSTDTQYF.

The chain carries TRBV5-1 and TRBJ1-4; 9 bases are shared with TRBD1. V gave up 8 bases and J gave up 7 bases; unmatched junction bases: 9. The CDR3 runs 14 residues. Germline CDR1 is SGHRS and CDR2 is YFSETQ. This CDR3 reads CASLKGQGGEKLFF. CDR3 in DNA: TGCGCCAGTCTTAAGGGACAGGGAGGTGAAAAACTGTTTTTT.

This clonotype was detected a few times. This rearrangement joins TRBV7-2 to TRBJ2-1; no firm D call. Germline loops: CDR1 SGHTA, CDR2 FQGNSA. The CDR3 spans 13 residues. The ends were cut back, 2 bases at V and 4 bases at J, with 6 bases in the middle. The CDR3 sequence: CASSLWQYNEQFF. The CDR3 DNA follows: TGTGCCAGCAGCTTATGGCAGTACAATGAGCAGTTCTTC.

Here the CDR3 reads CASSYGRDSSYEQYF. The CDR3 DNA reads TGTGCCAGCAGTTACGGTCGGGACAGCTCCTACGAGCAGTACTTC. This rearrangement joins TRBV6-5 to TRBJ2-7; 7 positions agree with TRBD1. V lost 2 bases to trimming and J lost 0 bases; unmatched junction nucleotides: 4. The CDR3 totals 15 residues. Germline CDR1 MNHEY, CDR2 SVGAGI.

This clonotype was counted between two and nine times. The DNA of the CDR3 is TGCAGTGCTCGAAACCTCATGGGGAGGGAAAATCAGCCCCAGCATTTT. Translation gives CSARNLMGRENQPQHF. The V call is TRBV20-1, the J call TRBJ1-5; the D is unclear. V was pared by 5 bases and J by 4 bases, with 21 bases between. The CDR3 contains 16 residues. The germline gives CDR1 DFQATT, CDR2 SNEGSKA (reference sequence).

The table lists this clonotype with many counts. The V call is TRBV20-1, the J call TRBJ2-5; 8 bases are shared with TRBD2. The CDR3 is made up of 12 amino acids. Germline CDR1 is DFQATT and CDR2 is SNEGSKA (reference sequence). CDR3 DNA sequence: TGCCCGGGAGGGCCGATACAAGAGACCCAGTACTTC. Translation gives CPGGPIQETQYF.

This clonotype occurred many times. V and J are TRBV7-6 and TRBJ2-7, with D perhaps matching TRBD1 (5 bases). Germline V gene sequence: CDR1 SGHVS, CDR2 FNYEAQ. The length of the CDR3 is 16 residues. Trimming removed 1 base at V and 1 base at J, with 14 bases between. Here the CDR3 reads CASSLDQGQLSYEQYF. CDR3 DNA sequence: TGTGCCAGCAGCTTAGACCAGGGCCAACTTTCCTACGAGCAGTACTTC.

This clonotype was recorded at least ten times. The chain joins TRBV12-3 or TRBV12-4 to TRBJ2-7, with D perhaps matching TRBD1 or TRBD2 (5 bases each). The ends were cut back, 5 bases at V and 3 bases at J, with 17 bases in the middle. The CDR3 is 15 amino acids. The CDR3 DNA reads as TGTGCCAGCAGTCCGAGGGACGGCGTACTCTACGAGCAGTACTTC. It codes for CASSPRDGVLYEQYF.

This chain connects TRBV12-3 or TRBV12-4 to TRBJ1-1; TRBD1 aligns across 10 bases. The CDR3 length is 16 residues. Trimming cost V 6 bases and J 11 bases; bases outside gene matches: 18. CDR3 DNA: TGTGCCAGCAGGCGAGGGGGAGACAGGGACAGGGGTGCGGCTTTCTTT. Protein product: CASRRGGDRDRGAAFF.

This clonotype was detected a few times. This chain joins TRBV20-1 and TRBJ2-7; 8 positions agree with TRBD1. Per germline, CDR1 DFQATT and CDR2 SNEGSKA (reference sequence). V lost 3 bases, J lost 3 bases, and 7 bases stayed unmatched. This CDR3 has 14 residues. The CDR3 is CSASVAGGNYEQYF. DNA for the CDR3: TGCAGTGCTAGTGTTGCAGGGGGCAACTACGAGCAGTACTTC.

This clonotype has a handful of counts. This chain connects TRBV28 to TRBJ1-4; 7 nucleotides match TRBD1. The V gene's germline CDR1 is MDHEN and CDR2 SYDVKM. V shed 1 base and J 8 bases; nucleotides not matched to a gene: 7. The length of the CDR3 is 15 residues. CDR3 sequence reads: CASSLSDAGQEKLFF. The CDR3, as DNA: TGTGCCAGCAGTTTATCGGACGCGGGACAGGAAAAACTGTTTTTT.